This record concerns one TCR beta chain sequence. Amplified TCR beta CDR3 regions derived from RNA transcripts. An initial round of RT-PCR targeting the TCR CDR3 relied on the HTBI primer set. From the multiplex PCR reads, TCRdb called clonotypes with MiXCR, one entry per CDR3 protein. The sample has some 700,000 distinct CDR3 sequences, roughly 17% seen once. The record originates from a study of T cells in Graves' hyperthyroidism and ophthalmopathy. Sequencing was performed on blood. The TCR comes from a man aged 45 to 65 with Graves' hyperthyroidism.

CDR3 residues: CASSESVTGRGYTF. The CDR3 region has the DNA TGTGCCAGCAGTGAATCGGTAACTGGACGTGGCTACACCTTC. The V gene is TRBV6-1, the J gene TRBJ1-2; D not certain. Trimming took 2 bases from V and 7 from J, leaving 14 bases between them. The germline gives CDR1 MNHNS, CDR2 SASEGT. This CDR3 has 14 residues.